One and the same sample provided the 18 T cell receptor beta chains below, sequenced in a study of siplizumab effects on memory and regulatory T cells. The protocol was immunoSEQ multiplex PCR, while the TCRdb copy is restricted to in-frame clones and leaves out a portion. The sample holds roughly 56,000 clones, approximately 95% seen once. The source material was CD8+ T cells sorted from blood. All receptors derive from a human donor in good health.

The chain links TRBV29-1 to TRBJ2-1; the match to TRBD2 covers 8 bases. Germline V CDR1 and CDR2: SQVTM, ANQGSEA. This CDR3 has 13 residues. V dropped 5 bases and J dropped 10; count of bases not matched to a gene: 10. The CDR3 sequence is CSVRAGETAEQFF. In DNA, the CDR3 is TGCAGCGTTAGAGCGGGAGAAACGGCCGAGCAGTTCTTC.

The CDR3 DNA reads as TGTGCCAGCGGACTAGGCTCCTACAATGAGCAGTTCTTC. It translates to CASGLGSYNEQFF. This chain links TRBV6-6 with TRBJ2-1; 7 bases fit TRBD2. The germline V gene encodes CDR1 MNHNY and CDR2 SVGAGI (reference sequence). The V segment lost 8 bases and the J segment 0 bases; nucleotides outside the gene matches: 1. The CDR3 totals 13 residues.

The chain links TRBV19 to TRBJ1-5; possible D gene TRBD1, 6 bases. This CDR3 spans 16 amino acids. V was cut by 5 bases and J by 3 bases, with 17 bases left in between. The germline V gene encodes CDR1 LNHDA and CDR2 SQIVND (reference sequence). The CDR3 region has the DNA TGTGCCAGTAGTCTCCCGGGAAGGGGGATCAATCAGCCCCAGCATTTT. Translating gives CASSLPGRGINQPQHF.

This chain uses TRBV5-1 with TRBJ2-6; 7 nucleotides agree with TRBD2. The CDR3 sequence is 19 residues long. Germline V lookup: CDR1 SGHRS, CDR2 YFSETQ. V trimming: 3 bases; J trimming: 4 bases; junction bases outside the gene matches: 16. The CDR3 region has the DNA TGCGCCAGCAGCTGGGCGAGTGGGCGGGAGCCTCCCGGGGCCAACGTCCTGACTTTC. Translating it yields CASSWASGREPPGANVLTF.

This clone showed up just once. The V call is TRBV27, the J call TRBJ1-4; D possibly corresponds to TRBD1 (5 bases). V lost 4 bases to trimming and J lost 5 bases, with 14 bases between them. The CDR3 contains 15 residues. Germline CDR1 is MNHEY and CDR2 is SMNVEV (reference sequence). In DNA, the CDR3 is TGTGCCAGCAGTTACCTCGGGACCTACAATGAAAAACTGTTTTTT. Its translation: CASSYLGTYNEKLFF.

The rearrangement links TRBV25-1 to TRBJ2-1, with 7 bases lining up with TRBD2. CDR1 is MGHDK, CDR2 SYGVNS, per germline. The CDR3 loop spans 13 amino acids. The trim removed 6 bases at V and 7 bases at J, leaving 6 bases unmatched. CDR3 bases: TGTGCCAGCAGAGGACTAGGGGCTAATGAGCAGTTCTTC. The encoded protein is CASRGLGANEQFF.

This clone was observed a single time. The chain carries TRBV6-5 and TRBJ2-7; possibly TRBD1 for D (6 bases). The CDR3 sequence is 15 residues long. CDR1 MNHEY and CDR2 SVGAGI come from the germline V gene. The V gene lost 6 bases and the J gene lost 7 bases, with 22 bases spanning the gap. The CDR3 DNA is TGTGCCAGCAGCCTCCCGACAGGATCTATTGGGGAGCAGTACTTC. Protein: CASSLPTGSIGEQYF.

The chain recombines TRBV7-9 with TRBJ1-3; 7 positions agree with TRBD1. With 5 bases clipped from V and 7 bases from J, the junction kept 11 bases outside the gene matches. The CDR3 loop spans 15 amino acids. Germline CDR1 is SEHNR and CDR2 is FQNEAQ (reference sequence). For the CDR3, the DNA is TGTGCCAGCAGCCCCCCCCGACAGGGCGGCAACACCATATATTTT. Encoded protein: CASSPPRQGGNTIYF.

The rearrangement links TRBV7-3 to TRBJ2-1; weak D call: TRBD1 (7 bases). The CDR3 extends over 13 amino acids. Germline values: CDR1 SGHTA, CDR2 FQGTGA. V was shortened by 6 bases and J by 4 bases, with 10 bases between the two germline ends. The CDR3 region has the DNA TGTGCCAGCAGTCAGGGGGGATACAATGAGCAGTTCTTC. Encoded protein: CASSQGGYNEQFF.

CDR3 region: CASSQLTGQGDSYGYTF. CDR3 bases: TGTGCCAGCAGCCAATTGACGGGACAGGGCGATTCCTATGGCTACACCTTC. V is TRBV4-2 and J is TRBJ1-2, with 9 bases identical to TRBD1. Germline CDR1 reads LGHNA; CDR2 reads YNFKEQ. This CDR3 is built from 17 residues. J lost 4 bases, V lost 2 bases, and 11 bases had no gene match.

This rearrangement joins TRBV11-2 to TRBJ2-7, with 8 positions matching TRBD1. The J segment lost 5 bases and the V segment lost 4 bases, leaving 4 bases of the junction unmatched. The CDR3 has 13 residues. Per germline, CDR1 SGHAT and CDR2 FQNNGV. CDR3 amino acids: CASSSVTGDEQYF. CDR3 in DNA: TGTGCCAGCAGCTCAGTGACAGGGGACGAGCAGTACTTC. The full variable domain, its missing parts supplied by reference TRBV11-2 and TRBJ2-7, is EAGVAQSPRYKIIEKRQSVAFWCNPISGHATLYWYQQILGQGPKLLIQFQNNGVVDDSQLPKDRFSAERLKGVDSTLKIQPAKLEDSAVYLCASSSVTGDEQYFGPGTRLTVT.

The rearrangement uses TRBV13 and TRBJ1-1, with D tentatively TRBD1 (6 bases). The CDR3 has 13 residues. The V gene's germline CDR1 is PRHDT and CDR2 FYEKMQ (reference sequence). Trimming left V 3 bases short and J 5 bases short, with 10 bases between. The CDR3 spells CASSLYQGTEAFF. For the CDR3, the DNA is TGTGCCAGCAGCTTGTATCAGGGGACTGAAGCTTTCTTT.

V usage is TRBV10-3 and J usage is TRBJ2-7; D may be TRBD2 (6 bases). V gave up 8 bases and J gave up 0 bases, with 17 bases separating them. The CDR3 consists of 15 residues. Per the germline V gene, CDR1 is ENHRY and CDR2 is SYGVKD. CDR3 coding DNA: TGTGCCATCCCAAGGGAGGTAATAAGCTCCTACGAGCAGTACTTC. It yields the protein CAIPREVISSYEQYF.

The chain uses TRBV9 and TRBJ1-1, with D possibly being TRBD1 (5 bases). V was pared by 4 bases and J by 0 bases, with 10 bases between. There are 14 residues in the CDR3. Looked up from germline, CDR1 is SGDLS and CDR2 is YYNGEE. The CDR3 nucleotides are TGTGCCAGCAGCCCCGGGGGGGTGAACACTGAAGCTTTCTTT. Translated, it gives CASSPGGVNTEAFF.

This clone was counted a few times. CDR3 DNA sequence: TGTGCCAGCAGCCAAGACCTGGAAGCGGGAGTGCGGTTCTTC. Residues: CASSQDLEAGVRFF. The V call is TRBV4-2, the J call TRBJ2-1, with TRBD2 matching over 8 bases. The trim removed 0 bases at V and 15 bases at J, leaving 10 bases unmatched. The CDR3 has 14 residues. The germline V gene has CDR1 LGHNA and CDR2 YNFKEQ.

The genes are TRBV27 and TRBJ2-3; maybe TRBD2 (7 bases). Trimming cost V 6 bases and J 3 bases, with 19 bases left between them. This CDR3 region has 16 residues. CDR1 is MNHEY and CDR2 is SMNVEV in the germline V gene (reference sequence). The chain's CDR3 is CASSSWGEGETDTQYF. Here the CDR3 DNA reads TGTGCCAGCAGCAGCTGGGGGGAGGGGGAAACAGATACGCAGTATTTT.

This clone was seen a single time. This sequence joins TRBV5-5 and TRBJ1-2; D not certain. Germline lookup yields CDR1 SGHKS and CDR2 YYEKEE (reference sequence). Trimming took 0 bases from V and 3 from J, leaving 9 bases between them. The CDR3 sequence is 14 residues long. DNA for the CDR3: TGTGCCAGCAGCTTGGAAGGTCTCGACTATGGCTACACCTTC. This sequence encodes CASSLEGLDYGYTF.

CDR3 nucleotide sequence: TGTGCCAGCACCTCCCCCTTGGACAATGAGCAGTTCTTC. Amino acids: CASTSPLDNEQFF. The chain is built from TRBV13 and TRBJ2-1; D is unresolved. Trimming left V 7 bases short and J 5 bases short, with 12 bases between. This CDR3 region has 13 residues. CDR1 is PRHDT and CDR2 is FYEKMQ in the germline V gene (reference sequence). The entire variable domain, with the rest obtained from reference TRBV13 and TRBJ2-1, is as follows: AAGVIQSPRHLIKEKRETATLKCYPIPRHDTVYWYQQGPGQDPQFLISFYEKMQSDKGSIPDRFSAQQFSDYHSELNMSSLELGDSALYFCASTSPLDNEQFFGPGTRLTVL.